A single sample gave rise to the 5 T cell receptor beta chains below, sequenced in a study of blood T cell repertoires in COVID-19. Sequenced by immunoSEQ multiplex PCR; TCRdb stores in-frame clones only, minus some. This sample has around 260,000 clones, with approximately 89% found just once. Material: peripheral blood. These TCRs come from a man aged 35 to 55 who had recovered from COVID-19.

The chain is built from TRBV18 and TRBJ1-1; TRBD1 is a possible D gene (6 bases). In germline, CDR1 is KGHSH, CDR2 LQKENI. V was shortened by 6 bases and J by 1 base, with 15 bases between the two germline ends. The CDR3 has 15 residues. The CDR3 sequence: CASSQNQQGNTEAFF. DNA of the CDR3: TGTGCCAGCTCCCAAAATCAACAGGGGAACACTGAAGCTTTCTTT.

V gene TRBV18 combines with J gene TRBJ1-1; D may be TRBD1 (5 bases). The V gene's germline CDR1 is KGHSH and CDR2 LQKENI. V shed 2 bases and J shed 5 bases, with 9 bases lying between them. CDR3 size: 13 residues. The CDR3: CASSPGAQTEAFF. CDR3 DNA: TGTGCCAGCTCACCAGGGGCTCAGACTGAAGCTTTCTTT.

This rearrangement joins TRBV18 to TRBJ1-1; tentatively, D is TRBD1 (5 bases). Germline V gives CDR1 KGHSH, CDR2 LQKENI. V was shortened by 3 bases and J by 0 bases, with 8 bases between the two germline ends. The CDR3 spans 14 residues. The CDR3 bases are TGTGCCAGCTCACCGGGGCAGCTGAACACTGAAGCTTTCTTT. This gives the protein CASSPGQLNTEAFF.

V gene TRBV19 combines with J gene TRBJ2-3; possibly TRBD2 for D (7 bases). The CDR3 sequence is 14 residues long. CDR1 is LNHDA and CDR2 is SQIVND in the germline V gene (reference sequence). The V and J ends lost 8 bases and 5 bases respectively, with 17 bases between them. CDR3 sequence: CASSGGRGGDTQYF. For the CDR3, the DNA is TGTGCCAGTTCCGGCGGGAGAGGGGGAGATACGCAGTATTTT.

As to this clone: A much larger clone is a single base away; this may be a read error. The genes are TRBV7-8 and TRBJ2-2; TRBD2 agrees at 11 bases. CDR3 length: 15 residues. Per the germline V gene, CDR1 is SGHVS and CDR2 is FQNEAQ. V lost 6 bases to trimming and J lost 0 bases; unmatched junction nucleotides: 0. CDR3 nucleotide sequence: TGTGCCAGCAGGGGACTAGCGGCGAACACCGGGGAGCTGTTTTTT. Its protein is CASRGLAANTGELFF.